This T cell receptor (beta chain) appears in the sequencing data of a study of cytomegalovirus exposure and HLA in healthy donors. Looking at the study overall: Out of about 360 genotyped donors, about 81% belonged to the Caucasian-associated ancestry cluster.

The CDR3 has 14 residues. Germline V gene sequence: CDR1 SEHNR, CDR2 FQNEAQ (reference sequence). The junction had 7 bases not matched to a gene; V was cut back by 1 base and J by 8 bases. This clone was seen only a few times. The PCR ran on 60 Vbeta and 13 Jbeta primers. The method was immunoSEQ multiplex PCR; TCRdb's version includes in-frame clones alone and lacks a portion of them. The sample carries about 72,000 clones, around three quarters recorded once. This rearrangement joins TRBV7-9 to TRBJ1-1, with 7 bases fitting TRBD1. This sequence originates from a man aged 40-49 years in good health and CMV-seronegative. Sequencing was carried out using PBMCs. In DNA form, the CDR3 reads TGTGCCAGCAGCTTAGGACAGGGTATGACGGAAGCTTTCTTT. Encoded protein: CASSLGQGMTEAFF.